The rows below give T cell receptor beta chains drawn from one sample of a study of PD-1 blockade in classical Hodgkin lymphoma. The protocol was immunoSEQ multiplex PCR, while the TCRdb copy is restricted to in-frame clones and leaves out a portion. Here the sample spans about 22,000 clones, under 75% being singletons. The input for sequencing was CD4+ T cells from blood, taken before the fourth cycle of nivolumab. The receptors originated from a human donor with classical Hodgkin lymphoma. CDR3s include the opening cysteine and the closing phenylalanine or tryptophan. The D gene is left open where the match is weak. Some rows mark clone size as missing; the rest say once, few, many or name a class of expanded clone.

-	TRBJ2-3	TRBV19	-	CASSIKDTQYF	TGTGCCAGTAGTATAAAGGATACGCAGTATTTT
once	TRBJ2-3	TRBV4-3	TRBD2	CASSQDQGASGENTDTQYF	TGCGCCAGCAGCCAAGATCAAGGGGCTAGCGGGGAGAACACAGATACGCAGTATTTT
-	TRBJ2-7	TRBV6-1	TRBD2	CALRPKRGRNEQYF	TGTGCGCTGAGACCTAAGCGGGGGAGAAACGAGCAGTACTTC
-	TRBJ1-3	TRBV9	-	CASSVEGDSGNTIYF	TGTGCCAGCAGCGTAGAGGGAGACTCTGGAAACACCATATATTTT
-	TRBJ2-1	TRBV4-2	-	CASSPGRSSYNEQFF	TGTGCCAGCAGCCCTGGACGGAGCTCCTACAATGAGCAGTTCTTC
-	TRBJ1-1	TRBV6-6	-	CASKKGVGGTEAFF	TGTGCCAGCAAAAAGGGCGTGGGGGGCACTGAAGCTTTCTTT
-	TRBJ2-4	TRBV7-2	-	CASSPQRGQNIQYF	TGTGCCAGCAGCCCTCAGAGAGGGCAGAACATTCAGTACTTC
-	TRBJ1-2	TRBV4-1	TRBD1	CASSQNRGNYGYTF	TGCGCCAGCAGCCAAAACAGGGGAAACTATGGCTACACCTTC
-	TRBJ1-2	TRBV4-2	-	CASSQEERDISIYGYTF	TGTGCCAGCAGCCAAGAGGAGAGGGATATTAGTATTTATGGCTACACCTTC
-	TRBJ2-1	TRBV2	TRBD2	CASSFERGTKYAGFF	TGTGCCAGCAGTTTTGAGCGGGGCACTAAGTATGCGGGGTTCTTC
-	TRBJ1-2	TRBV6-8	TRBD1	CASSYSSQGAPNYGYTF	TGTGCCAGCAGTTACTCGTCACAGGGGGCCCCTAACTATGGCTACACCTTC
once	TRBJ2-2	TRBV7-8	-	CASSLTQPVNTGELFF	TGTGCCAGCAGCTTAACCCAGCCCGTAAACACCGGGGAGCTGTTTTTT
once	TRBJ1-2	TRBV5-6	-	CASSLVTGFGGYTF	TGTGCCAGCAGCTTGGTTACGGGGTTCGGTGGCTACACCTTC
-	TRBJ1-1	TRBV19	-	CATHPGTEAFF	TGTGCCACCCATCCAGGGACTGAAGCTTTCTTT
few	TRBJ1-1	TRBV6-1	TRBD1	CASSERGLNTEAFF	TGTGCCAGCAGTGAAAGGGGGCTGAACACTGAAGCTTTCTTT
-	TRBJ1-2	TRBV7-2	-	CASSDRTDFPYGYTF	TGTGCCAGCAGCGACAGGACAGACTTTCCCTATGGCTACACCTTC
once	TRBJ1-5	TRBV10-1	-	CASSRDPDQPQHF	TGCGCCAGCAGCCGGGACCCCGATCAGCCCCAGCATTTT
-	TRBJ1-5	TRBV30	-	CAWSVGRSQPQHF	TGTGCCTGGAGTGTGGGACGGTCACAGCCCCAGCATTTT
-	TRBJ2-2	TRBV20-1	-	CSASDGELFF	TGCAGTGCTAGTGACGGGGAGCTGTTTTTT
-	TRBJ2-3	TRBV9	-	CASSVKASQGTQYF	TGTGCCAGCAGCGTAAAGGCGTCCCAGGGTACGCAGTATTTT
-	TRBJ2-2	TRBV5-1	-	CASSRELTANTGELFF	TGCGCCAGCAGCCGGGAGCTGACAGCGAACACCGGGGAGCTGTTTTTT
-	TRBJ1-6	TRBV2	-	CASSRGNSPLHF	TGTGCCAGCAGCAGGGGTAATTCACCCCTCCACTTT
-	TRBJ1-1	TRBV9	-	CASSAELRVNTEAFF	TGTGCCAGCAGCGCCGAACTCAGGGTGAACACTGAAGCTTTCTTT
-	TRBJ1-2	TRBV7-2	-	CASSKNVGYTF	TGTGCCAGCAGCAAGAATGTAGGCTACACCTTC
-	TRBJ2-1	TRBV5-1	TRBD2	CASSLAFSRGADYNEQFF	TGCGCCAGCAGCTTGGCTTTTTCGCGGGGGGCCGACTACAATGAGCAGTTCTTC
-	TRBJ2-7	TRBV6-1	TRBD1	CASSAEFDRGEYEQYF	TGTGCCAGCAGTGCCGAGTTCGACAGGGGGGAATACGAGCAGTACTTC
few	TRBJ2-1	TRBV5-1	-	CASSPSPVLTYNEQFF	TGCGCCAGCAGCCCAAGTCCGGTGCTAACCTACAATGAGCAGTTCTTC
-	TRBJ2-1	TRBV11-3	TRBD2	CASSPGLAGDNEQFF	TGTGCCAGCAGCCCAGGACTAGCGGGGGACAATGAGCAGTTCTTC
few	TRBJ1-5	TRBV2	-	CASSELGTGNQPQHF	TGTGCCAGCAGTGAATTGGGGACGGGCAATCAGCCCCAGCATTTT
-	TRBJ1-5	TRBV21-1	-	CASSKIGRISNQPQHF	TGTGCCAGCAGCAAAATCGGCAGAATTAGCAATCAGCCCCAGCATTTT
-	TRBJ2-7	TRBV11-2	-	CASSLPHRVRYEQYF	TGTGCCAGCAGCTTACCACACAGGGTTCGGTACGAGCAGTACTTC
-	TRBJ1-2	TRBV7-2	-	CASSENGGLGYGYTF	TGTGCCAGCAGCGAAAATGGGGGGCTAGGCTATGGCTACACCTTC
once	TRBJ2-2	TRBV4-1	TRBD2	CASSQVRGGATGELFF	TGCGCCAGCAGCCAAGTGCGCGGGGGGGCGACCGGGGAGCTGTTTTTT
once	TRBJ1-2	TRBV18	TRBD1	CASSLQGADYGYTF	TGTGCCAGCTCACTACAGGGGGCTGACTATGGCTACACCTTC
few	TRBJ1-2	TRBV6-1	-	CASSERAGNNYGYTF	TGTGCCAGCAGTGAACGGGCCGGGAATAACTATGGCTACACCTTC
-	TRBJ2-1	TRBV6-5	TRBD2	CASKEASGGIEQFF	TGTGCCAGTAAAGAGGCTAGCGGGGGGATTGAGCAGTTCTTC
once	TRBJ2-5	TRBV4-2	TRBD2	CASSQDAGGVETQYF	TGTGCCAGCAGCCAAGATGCCGGGGGGGTGGAGACCCAGTACTTC
once	TRBJ2-2	TRBV18	TRBD1	CASRVTGDVNTGELFF	TGTGCCAGCCGAGTTACAGGGGACGTGAACACCGGGGAGCTGTTTTTT
-	TRBJ1-2	TRBV6-4	-	CASSDSSWVYDGYTF	TGTGCCAGCAGTGACTCCAGCTGGGTTTACGATGGCTACACCTTC
-	TRBJ2-5	TRBV18	-	CASSPWEAETQYF	TGTGCCAGCTCACCATGGGAGGCAGAGACCCAGTACTTC
-	TRBJ2-1	TRBV9	-	CASSVRMAGSYNEQFF	TGTGCCAGCAGCGTAAGGATGGCGGGGAGTTACAATGAGCAGTTCTTC
-	TRBJ2-7	TRBV19	TRBD1	CASSIDPTGGGSTKQYF	TGTGCCAGTAGTATAGATCCGACAGGGGGAGGCTCTACGAAGCAGTACTTC
-	TRBJ2-7	TRBV5-4	-	CASSLGRGATYEQYF	TGTGCCAGCAGCTTGGGTCGCGGTGCAACCTACGAGCAGTACTTC
once	TRBJ2-3	TRBV6-6	-	CASSNGRDTDTQYF	TGTGCCAGCAGTAACGGACGGGACACAGATACGCAGTATTTT
-	TRBJ1-2	TRBV29-1	TRBD1	CSAGAGGGYGYTF	TGCAGCGCCGGCGCAGGGGGCGGCTATGGCTACACCTTC
-	TRBJ2-7	TRBV27	TRBD1	CASSKDRGTYEQYF	TGTGCCAGCAGTAAGGACAGGGGAACCTACGAGCAGTACTTC
few	TRBJ2-3	TRBV7-2	TRBD2	CASRIAGGPDTQYF	TGTGCCAGCAGGATAGCGGGGGGGCCAGATACGCAGTATTTT